Listed below are T cell receptor beta chains from one sample, sequenced in a study of beta chain features in type 1 diabetes. The data were produced by immunoSEQ multiplex PCR, yet TCRdb's version contains in-frame clones alone and is incomplete. The repertoire includes some 180,000 clones, approximately 13% of them detected once, and 0.6% to 0.8% sits in the top ten. Source material: central memory CD4+ T cells from blood. These receptors all come from a woman younger than 30 in good health. CDR3s include the opening cysteine and the closing phenylalanine or tryptophan. The D gene is left open where the match is weak. Not all rows give a size; the values are once, few, many and, for expanded clones, a class.

D: TRBD1; J: TRBJ2-7; size: -; V: TRBV7-2; DNA: TGTGCCAGCAGACCCCACCCAGGGGGCGCCGGATACGAGCAGTACTTC; CDR3: CASRPHPGGAGYEQYF
D: TRBD1; J: TRBJ2-7; size: few; V: TRBV5-6; DNA: TGTGCCAGCAGCTTAAGTGGACAGGGTTACGAGCAGTACTTC; CDR3: CASSLSGQGYEQYF
D: TRBD1; J: TRBJ1-2; size: -; V: TRBV28; DNA: TGTGCCAGCAAATCAGGGGGATATGGCTACACCTTC; CDR3: CASKSGGYGYTF
D: TRBD2; J: TRBJ2-2; size: few; V: TRBV7-8; DNA: TGTGCCAGCAGCCAAGCGGGAGTGAGGGTGTCCGGGGAGCTGTTTTTT; CDR3: CASSQAGVRVSGELFF
D: -; J: TRBJ2-6; size: -; V: TRBV7-8; DNA: TGTGCCAGCAGCTCTAGACCGCCCAGCTCTGGGGCCAACGTCCTGACTTTC; CDR3: CASSSRPPSSGANVLTF
D: TRBD1; J: TRBJ1-1; size: few; V: TRBV6-5; DNA: TGTGCCAGCAGTTCTATCGGACAGGGAGGGGCTGAAGCTTTCTTT; CDR3: CASSSIGQGGAEAFF
D: TRBD1; J: TRBJ1-2; size: few; V: TRBV29-1; DNA: TGCAGCGTGGATAATATGGACAGGGGAGTACATGGCTACACCTTC; CDR3: CSVDNMDRGVHGYTF
D: -; J: TRBJ1-2; size: -; V: TRBV5-1; DNA: TGCGCCAGCAGCTTGGCGGTACAGGCCTATGGCTACACCTTC; CDR3: CASSLAVQAYGYTF
D: TRBD2; J: TRBJ2-7; size: -; V: TRBV6-1; DNA: TGTGCCAGCAGTGAAGCACTAGCGGGGGCCTACGAGCAGTACTTC; CDR3: CASSEALAGAYEQYF
D: -; J: TRBJ2-4; size: -; V: TRBV9; DNA: TGTGCCAGCACTAGGGGATCGGAAAACATTCAGTACTTC; CDR3: CASTRGSENIQYF
D: -; J: TRBJ1-1; size: -; V: TRBV29-1; DNA: TGCAGCGTTGATGACAGAATGAACACTGAAGCTTTCTTT; CDR3: CSVDDRMNTEAFF
D: TRBD1; J: TRBJ2-7; size: -; V: TRBV9; DNA: TGTGCCAGCAGCGCGGACAGGGGGCCGACCTACGAGCAGTACTTC; CDR3: CASSADRGPTYEQYF
D: -; J: TRBJ2-3; size: -; V: TRBV7-2; DNA: TGTGCCAGCAGCTCACGGCCCGGGGATACGCAGTATTTT; CDR3: CASSSRPGDTQYF
D: TRBD1; J: TRBJ2-3; size: -; V: TRBV7-2; DNA: TGTGCCAGCAGCCCCGGGACAGGGGGAAGGTATACGCAGTATTTT; CDR3: CASSPGTGGRYTQYF